One sample yielded the 27 T cell receptor beta chains listed below, sequenced in a study of T-cell memory formation after mild COVID-19 (dated by TCRdb to 2020 to 2022). To prepare the library, 5' RACE was applied. Sequencing relied on an Illumina NovaSeq 6000. Using fastp at Q25 and MiXCR, TCRdb reprocessed the public reads and kept productive beta chains. Rows merge per CDR3 protein into single entries with the most common DNA and genes. This sample gives 450,000 to 650,000 distinct CDR3 sequences in total; roughly 22% of them show up just once. Together, the top ten hold 8.4% of the sample. The source material was PBMCs or a T cell subset sorted from them (not recorded which). The source is an adult woman who had mild COVID-19 (a few samples of this study predate the infection). The sample titles of this study are shuffled in the database, so cell type and time point are left out; the donor was told from shared clones.

This chain joins TRBV24-1 and TRBJ2-4; 8 nucleotides align to TRBD1. Trimming at V came to 4 bases and at J to 9 bases, leaving 7 bases not matched to a gene. This CDR3 has 14 amino acids. Germline CDR1 is KGHDR and CDR2 is SFDVKD. The CDR3 DNA reads TGTGCCACCAGTGACTCCGGGACAGGAGGCATTCAGTACTTC. Residues: CATSDSGTGGIQYF.

The chain employs TRBV2 and TRBJ1-6, with 7 bases lining up with TRBD1. Trimming at V came to 8 bases and at J to 3 bases, leaving 4 bases not matched to a gene. Per the germline V gene, CDR1 is SNHLY and CDR2 is FYNNEI. This CDR3 region has 14 residues. In nucleotides, the CDR3 is TGTGCCAGCTGGGGACAGAGCTATAATTCACCCCTCCACTTT. It yields the protein CASWGQSYNSPLHF.

The table lists this clonotype with a count of one. The genes are TRBV12-3 or TRBV12-4 and TRBJ1-5, with no clear D. This CDR3 spans 13 amino acids. Trimming took 6 bases from V and 0 from J, leaving 6 bases between them. For the CDR3, the DNA is TGTGCCAGCAGGAGGAGTAGCAATCAGCCCCAGCATTTT. Translation gives CASRRSSNQPQHF.

The chain employs TRBV7-2 and TRBJ1-5; 9 bases are a match to TRBD1. The V and J ends lost 9 bases and 5 bases, in that order; junction bases with no gene match: 8. CDR1 is SGHTA, CDR2 FQGNSA, per germline. The CDR3 runs 14 residues. CDR3 sequence: CASSSGQGYQPQHF. The CDR3 coding sequence is TGTGCCAGTTCATCGGGACAGGGCTATCAGCCCCAGCATTTT.

This clonotype appeared a few times. This chain uses TRBV20-1 with TRBJ2-1; 12 positions match TRBD1. V was clipped by 7 bases and J by 3 bases; unmatched bases: 16. This CDR3 is 18 amino acids long. Germline V lookup: CDR1 DFQATT, CDR2 SNEGSKA (reference sequence). The CDR3 region is CSVQGTGGASGFYNEQFF. Here the CDR3 DNA reads TGCAGTGTCCAGGGGACAGGGGGCGCGTCAGGTTTCTACAATGAGCAGTTCTTC.

This clonotype was found many times. The rearrangement links TRBV18 to TRBJ2-7, with 7 bases identical to TRBD2. Germline trimming cut 3 bases from V and 4 bases from J; bases unmatched to any gene: 9. The germline V gene encodes CDR1 KGHSH and CDR2 LQKENI. The CDR3 extends over 15 amino acids. CDR3 loop: CASSPPMGEGYEQYF. The CDR3 coding sequence is TGTGCCAGCTCACCCCCTATGGGGGAGGGGTACGAGCAGTACTTC. The whole variable domain, filled in from reference TRBV18 and TRBJ2-7, reads NAGVMQNPRHLVRRRGQEARLRCSPMKGHSHVYWYRQLPEEGLKFMVYLQKENIIDESGMPKERFSAEFPKEGPSILRIQQVVRGDSAAYFCASSPPMGEGYEQYFGPGTRLTVT.

The CDR3 DNA reads TGCAGTGCCCTATCCTCTGGGGCCAACGTCCTGACTTTC. Its translation: CSALSSGANVLTF. This chain joins TRBV20-1 and TRBJ2-6; D gene unclear. Germline V gene data show CDR1 as DFQATT and CDR2 as SNEGSKA (reference sequence). CDR3 size: 13 residues. V was clipped by 6 bases and J by 0 bases, with 6 bases between them.

This clonotype was seen a few times. The chain couples TRBV27 to TRBJ2-1, with TRBD2 as a possible D gene (5 bases). V gave up 7 bases and J gave up 4 bases, with 8 bases separating them. The CDR3 extends over 12 amino acids. In germline, CDR1 is MNHEY, CDR2 SMNVEV (reference sequence). The CDR3 coding sequence is TGTGCCAGCACCGGCGGGTACAATGAGCAGTTCTTC. It encodes CASTGGYNEQFF.

At least ten counts were recorded for this clonotype. The chain is built from TRBV27 and TRBJ2-6; D is unresolved. Germline-derived CDR1 and CDR2 are MNHEY and SMNVEV (reference sequence). V shed 6 bases and J shed 0 bases, with 6 bases lying between them. This CDR3 is 14 amino acids long. DNA for the CDR3: TGTGCCAGCAGACAACTCTCTGGGGCCAACGTCCTGACTTTC. This gives the protein CASRQLSGANVLTF. Full variable domain (outside the CDR3, taken from reference TRBV27 and TRBJ2-6): EAQVTQNPRYLITVTGKKLTVTCSQNMNHEYMSWYRQDPGLGLRQIYYSMNVEVTDKGDVPEGYKVSRKEKRNFPLILESPSPNQTSLYFCASRQLSGANVLTFGAGSRLTVL.

This clonotype was seen a few times. The chain links TRBV4-3 to TRBJ2-1; 7 nucleotides match TRBD2. The V and J ends lost 2 bases and 4 bases, in that order; junction bases with no gene match: 11. CDR1 is LGHNA, CDR2 YSLEER, per germline. This CDR3 is built from 17 residues. The CDR3 region has the DNA TGCGCCAGCAGCCAATCAGGGAGGGCCTTTATTTACAATGAGCAGTTCTTC. Translated, it gives CASSQSGRAFIYNEQFF.

The chain has TRBV20-1 and TRBJ2-1, with D perhaps matching TRBD2 (6 bases). The CDR3 length is 15 residues. Germline values: CDR1 DFQATT, CDR2 SNEGSKA (reference sequence). V was cut by 0 bases and J by 5 bases, with 14 bases left in between. Written as DNA, the CDR3 is TGCAGTGCTAGAGATATGCGGGACTCGGACAATGAGCAGTTCTTC. Translation: CSARDMRDSDNEQFF.

This clonotype was found a few times. The chain joins TRBV6-5 to TRBJ2-3, with D perhaps matching TRBD2 (6 bases). Per germline, CDR1 MNHEY and CDR2 SVGAGI. V lost 6 bases, J lost 0 bases, and 13 bases lay in between. This CDR3 contains 15 residues. CDR3 nucleotides: TGTGCCAGCAGGCCTGGAGGGTTCAGCACAGATACGCAGTATTTT. Its protein product is CASRPGGFSTDTQYF.

The rearrangement joins TRBV7-9 to TRBJ1-1; D remains ambiguous. CDR1 is SEHNR and CDR2 is FQNEAQ in the germline V gene (reference sequence). The CDR3 length is 18 residues. V was cut by 3 bases and J by 0 bases, with 20 bases left in between. The CDR3 here is CASSFWSVRHGVNTEAFF. CDR3 DNA sequence: TGTGCCAGCAGCTTTTGGTCAGTGCGGCACGGCGTGAACACTGAAGCTTTCTTT.

In its sample, this clonotype was seen a few times. This chain joins TRBV12-3 or TRBV12-4 and TRBJ1-2; no definite D call. Trimming took 5 bases from V and 6 from J, leaving 22 bases between them. This CDR3 has 16 amino acids. The CDR3 sequence: CASSPQKPPFGNGYTF. Written as DNA, the CDR3 is TGTGCCAGCAGTCCGCAGAAGCCACCTTTCGGGAATGGCTACACCTTC.

The chain uses TRBV5-1 and TRBJ2-3; 10 bases are a match to TRBD2. This CDR3 is 14 amino acids long. J gave up 2 bases and V 6 bases, and 3 bases lay outside the gene matches. Germline V CDR1 and CDR2: SGHRS, YFSETQ. The CDR3 nucleotides are TGCGCCAGCACTAGCGGGGGACACACAGATACGCAGTATTTT. Encoded protein: CASTSGGHTDTQYF. Together with reference TRBV5-1 and TRBJ2-3, the CDR3 gives the full variable domain: KAGVTQTPRYLIKTRGQQVTLSCSPISGHRSVSWYQQTPGQGLQFLFEYFSETQRNKGNFPGRFSGRQFSNSRSEMNVSTLELGDSALYLCASTSGGHTDTQYFGPGTRLTVL.

J is TRBJ1-5 and V is TRBV19; 8 nucleotides align to TRBD1. J lost 4 bases, V lost 7 bases, and 6 bases had no gene match. The CDR3 is 14 residues long. Germline lookup yields CDR1 LNHDA and CDR2 SQIVND (reference sequence). CDR3 coding DNA: TGTGCCAGTAATCCGGGACAGGAAAATCAGCCCCAGCATTTT. Protein: CASNPGQENQPQHF.

This clonotype was picked up a small number of times. DNA of the CDR3: TGTGCCAGCAGCTGGGACGCATTAGGCAACTCCTACGAGCAGTACTTC. This gives the protein CASSWDALGNSYEQYF. The chain is built from TRBV7-2 and TRBJ2-7; D may match TRBD1 or TRBD2 (5 bases each). This CDR3 region has 16 residues. V dropped 4 bases and J dropped 0 bases, with 16 bases sitting between them. Germline lookup yields CDR1 SGHTA and CDR2 FQGNSA.

This chain connects TRBV5-6 to TRBJ1-1, with D unresolved. The V gene lost 3 bases and the J gene lost 5 bases, with 5 bases spanning the gap. The CDR3 runs 11 residues. Germline CDR1 and CDR2: SGHDT and YYEEEE. Written as DNA, the CDR3 is TGTGCCAGCAGCTACGAAACTGAAGCTTTCTTT. Its translation: CASSYETEAFF.

The chain links TRBV6-2 or TRBV6-3 to TRBJ2-1, with 11 bases matching TRBD2. The V gene end was trimmed by 3 bases and the J gene end by 7 bases; junction bases not matched to a gene: 8. Per germline, CDR1 MNHEY and CDR2 SVGEGT. The CDR3 loop spans 16 amino acids. CDR3 in amino acids: CASSYQLAGEENEQFF. CDR3 bases: TGTGCCAGCAGTTATCAACTAGCGGGAGAGGAGAATGAGCAGTTCTTC.

This clonotype was seen a handful of times. The chain is built from TRBV19 and TRBJ1-2; possibly TRBD1 for D (6 bases). Trimming left V 4 bases short and J 12 bases short, with 12 bases between. CDR3 length: 11 amino acids. CDR1 LNHDA and CDR2 SQIVND come from the germline V gene (reference sequence). In DNA form, the CDR3 reads TGTGCCAGTAGTACGGGGGGGCTACACACCTTC. This codes for CASSTGGLHTF. Looking up the rest from reference TRBV19 and TRBJ1-2 gives the full variable domain: DGGITQSPKYLFRKEGQNVTLSCEQNLNHDAMYWYRQDPGQGLRLIYYSQIVNDFQKGDIAEGYSVSREKKESFPLTVTSAQKNPTAFYLCASSTGGLHTFGSGTRLTVV.

The genes are TRBV19 and TRBJ1-4; the match to TRBD1 covers 10 bases. The germline gives CDR1 LNHDA, CDR2 SQIVND (reference sequence). This CDR3 contains 14 residues. J was trimmed by 9 bases and V by 5 bases; bases with no gene match: 6. The CDR3 loop is CASSAGTGVKKLFF. CDR3 DNA sequence: TGTGCCAGTAGTGCCGGGACAGGGGTCAAAAAACTGTTTTTT.

This clonotype was picked up a small number of times. V and J are TRBV6-6 and TRBJ1-1; the D is unclear. Germline lookup yields CDR1 MNHNY and CDR2 SVGAGI (reference sequence). The CDR3 consists of 11 residues. V gave up 10 bases and J gave up 2 bases, with 8 bases separating them. The CDR3 reads CATTLNTEAFF. Here the CDR3 DNA reads TGTGCCACCACCTTAAACACTGAAGCTTTCTTT.

This clonotype was counted a few times. V and J are TRBV20-1 and TRBJ1-5; 8 bases align to TRBD1. CDR1 DFQATT and CDR2 SNEGSKA come from the germline V gene (reference sequence). This CDR3 is built from 17 residues. Losses at the gene ends were 2 bases for V and 3 bases for J; bases not matched to a gene: 12. The CDR3 loop is CSARSGQGREFNQPQHF. The CDR3 DNA reads TGCAGTGCTAGAAGTGGACAGGGTCGAGAATTCAATCAGCCCCAGCATTTT.

V usage is TRBV5-1 and J usage is TRBJ1-2; D may be TRBD1 (5 bases). CDR1 SGHRS and CDR2 YFSETQ come from the germline V gene. The CDR3 is 18 amino acids. V gave up 4 bases and J gave up 0 bases, with 22 bases separating them. CDR3 protein: CASSASGTSKAANYGYTF. DNA for the CDR3: TGCGCCAGCAGCGCGTCCGGGACCTCAAAGGCCGCTAACTATGGCTACACCTTC. Supplemented by reference TRBV5-1 and TRBJ1-2, the full variable domain reads KAGVTQTPRYLIKTRGQQVTLSCSPISGHRSVSWYQQTPGQGLQFLFEYFSETQRNKGNFPGRFSGRQFSNSRSEMNVSTLELGDSALYLCASSASGTSKAANYGYTFGSGTRLTVV.

This clonotype was counted between two and nine times. This chain links TRBV11-1 with TRBJ2-3; tentatively, D is TRBD1 (5 bases). This CDR3 is built from 15 residues. Trimming removed 5 bases at V and 1 base at J, with 13 bases between. CDR1 is SGHAT and CDR2 is FQDESV in the germline V gene (reference sequence). CDR3 nucleotide sequence: TGTGCCAGCAGCGACAGATACCTTGGCACAGATACGCAGTATTTT. Its protein product is CASSDRYLGTDTQYF.

The rearrangement uses TRBV20-1 and TRBJ2-7, with 7 positions matching TRBD1. This CDR3 spans 14 amino acids. Losses at the gene ends were 6 bases for V and 7 bases for J; bases not matched to a gene: 15. Germline CDR1 is DFQATT and CDR2 is SNEGSKA (reference sequence). This CDR3 reads CSAPGEGASGEQYF. The CDR3 DNA reads as TGCAGTGCCCCCGGTGAGGGGGCGTCTGGGGAGCAGTACTTC.

The CDR3 region is CASSSDRFGQPQHF. The CDR3 DNA sequence: TGTGCCAGCAGTTCGGACAGGTTTGGTCAGCCCCAGCATTTT. This chain connects TRBV27 to TRBJ1-5; 7 bases are shared with TRBD1. CDR1 is MNHEY, CDR2 SMNVEV, per germline (reference sequence). The CDR3 sequence is 14 residues long. V dropped 4 bases and J dropped 6; count of bases not matched to a gene: 6.